This passage covers 7 T cell receptor beta chains from one sample sequenced in a study of blood T cell repertoires in COVID-19. Sequenced by immunoSEQ multiplex PCR; TCRdb stores in-frame clones only, minus some. Here the sample spans about 45,000 clones, approximately 80% being singletons. Sequenced sample: peripheral blood. All receptors come from a man between 65 and 85 years old with acute or convalescent COVID-19.

As regards this clone: One end of the junction fails to match germline, which may point to a read error. This CDR3 reads CASSKGASEKLFF. The CDR3 DNA is TGTGCTAGCAGCAAGGGGGCGAGTGAAAAACTGTTTTTT. The chain uses TRBV7-7 and TRBJ1-4; 7 bases agree with TRBD1. This CDR3 has 13 amino acids. Germline V CDR1 and CDR2: SSHAT, FNYEAQ (reference sequence).

The chain joins TRBV28 to TRBJ1-1; weak D call: TRBD1 (5 bases). The CDR3 is 15 residues long. Germline assignment: CDR1 MDHEN and CDR2 SYDVKM. V gave up 4 bases and J gave up 4 bases, with 16 bases separating them. The CDR3 is CASSSPGQGSTEAFF. In DNA, the CDR3 is TGTGCCAGCAGTTCCCCCGGCCAGGGTAGCACTGAAGCTTTCTTT.

The genes are TRBV6-5 and TRBJ1-2; no reliable D call. V was clipped by 5 bases and J by 0 bases, with 10 bases between them. This CDR3 has 14 amino acids. Looked up from germline, CDR1 is MNHEY and CDR2 is SVGAGI. The chain's CDR3 is CASSRLSTNYGYTF. DNA for the CDR3: TGTGCCAGCAGTCGTCTAAGTACTAACTATGGCTACACCTTC.

The rearrangement links TRBV7-8 to TRBJ1-5, with D unresolved. The CDR3 runs 15 residues. V lost 1 base, J lost 5 bases, and 12 bases lay in between. The germline gives CDR1 SGHVS, CDR2 FQNEAQ. CDR3 sequence reads: CASSLDQTLHQPQHF. The CDR3 bases are TGTGCCAGCAGCTTAGACCAAACCCTACATCAGCCCCAGCATTTT.

J is TRBJ1-5 and V is TRBV6-5; no clear D gene. V lost 6 bases, J lost 6 bases, and 12 bases lay in between. The CDR3 has 13 residues. In germline, CDR1 is MNHEY, CDR2 SVGAGI. The CDR3 nucleotides are TGTGCCAGCAGGAACGGGGTTGGTCAGCCCCAGCATTTT. As protein: CASRNGVGQPQHF.

This rearrangement joins TRBV7-6 to TRBJ1-1; TRBD1 might be the D (5 bases). With 1 base removed from V and 3 bases from J, the gap between germline ends came to 12 bases. The CDR3 totals 15 residues. Per germline, CDR1 SGHVS and CDR2 FNYEAQ. The CDR3 region is CASSLGGGTYTEAFF. In DNA, the CDR3 is TGTGCCAGCAGCTTAGGGGGGGGTACATACACTGAAGCTTTCTTT.

The chain uses TRBV15 and TRBJ1-6; TRBD1 agrees at 10 bases. J lost 7 bases, V lost 0 bases, and 9 bases had no gene match. The germline V gene encodes CDR1 LNHNV and CDR2 YYDKDF (reference sequence). CDR3 length: 18 residues. In DNA, the CDR3 is TGTGCCACCAGCAGAGATCGGGGGACAGGGGTTAGAAATTCACCCCTCCACTTT. Protein product: CATSRDRGTGVRNSPLHF.